One and the same sample provided the 13 T cell receptor beta chains below, sequenced in a study of blood T cell repertoires in COVID-19. Libraries were prepared by immunoSEQ multiplex PCR; TCRdb keeps only in-frame clonotypes and omits some of them. The repertoire consists of fewer than 200,000 clones, with 75% to 90% occurring once and the leading ten covering 6.5% to 10%. The specimen sequenced was peripheral blood. The origin of the receptors is a woman in her fifties or sixties with acute or convalescent COVID-19.

This clone was seen a single time. The gene calls are TRBV5-1 and TRBJ1-3, with 7 bases fitting TRBD1. The CDR3 runs to 14 residues. Trimming cost V 4 bases and J 9 bases; bases outside gene matches: 10. Germline CDR1 SGHRS, CDR2 YFSETQ. Here the CDR3 reads CASSGGQIDGTIYF. The CDR3 DNA follows: TGCGCCAGCAGCGGGGGACAGATTGATGGCACCATATATTTT.

The CDR3 nucleotides read TGTGCCAGCAGCGGACAGGTTGGCCTCGAAAAACTGTTTTTT. Its translation is CASSGQVGLEKLFF. J is TRBJ1-4 and V is TRBV2; TRBD1 matches at 7 bases. CDR1 is SNHLY, CDR2 FYNNEI, per germline. J gave up 8 bases and V 6 bases, and 9 bases lay outside the gene matches. The CDR3 totals 14 residues.

This clone was counted a single time. The chain has TRBV7-9 and TRBJ1-1, with D perhaps TRBD1 (6 bases). Trimming took 5 bases from V and 7 from J, leaving 17 bases between them. Germline V lookup: CDR1 SEHNR, CDR2 FQNEAQ (reference sequence). CDR3 length: 14 residues. The CDR3 DNA follows: TGTGCCAGCAGCCCCTCCGGGACATCGAATGAAGCTTTCTTT. It is translated as CASSPSGTSNEAFF.

The rearrangement uses TRBV18 and TRBJ2-3; TRBD2 agrees at 14 bases. Germline lookup yields CDR1 KGHSH and CDR2 LQKENI. The CDR3 runs to 16 residues. V shed 0 bases and J 8 bases; nucleotides not matched to a gene: 4. The CDR3 DNA reads TGTGCCAGCTCACCACCTGGGACTAGCGGGAGATTTACGCAGTATTTT. Its translation: CASSPPGTSGRFTQYF.

The chain uses TRBV2 and TRBJ1-2; 7 nucleotides agree with TRBD1. The J segment lost 3 bases and the V segment lost 7 bases, leaving 11 bases of the junction unmatched. This CDR3 has 15 residues. Germline loops: CDR1 SNHLY, CDR2 FYNNEI. CDR3 DNA: TGTGCCAGCATAGGGGGCCAGGGGCGTTACTATGGCTACACCTTC. This sequence encodes CASIGGQGRYYGYTF.

The chain couples TRBV6-5 to TRBJ1-2, with 8 bases lining up with TRBD1. V lost 6 bases, J lost 7 bases, and 10 bases stayed unmatched. The germline CDR1 and CDR2 sequences are MNHEY and SVGAGI. This CDR3 spans 14 amino acids. CDR3 in amino acids: CASSILDRGGGYTF. For the CDR3, the DNA is TGTGCCAGCAGCATTCTAGACAGGGGTGGTGGCTACACCTTC.

The CDR3 nucleotides read TGCGCCAGCAGCCAAGGGATAGCGGGAGCGTTAGTAGATACGCAGTATTTT. It encodes CASSQGIAGALVDTQYF. The chain is built from TRBV4-1 and TRBJ2-3; 9 nucleotides agree with TRBD2. In germline, CDR1 is MGHRA, CDR2 YSYEKL. Germline trimming cut 1 base from V and 5 bases from J; bases unmatched to any gene: 10. The CDR3 runs 17 residues.

V is TRBV29-1 and J is TRBJ2-7; 9 bases are a match to TRBD2. V shed 6 bases, J shed 2 bases, and the junction held 5 bases outside the gene matches. Germline V gives CDR1 SQVTM, CDR2 ANQGSEA. CDR3 length: 13 amino acids. CDR3 in amino acids: CSVSGRRAYEQYF. Here the CDR3 DNA reads TGCAGCGTGAGCGGGAGGAGGGCCTACGAGCAGTACTTC.

The gene calls are TRBV6-5 and TRBJ1-5; possibly TRBD1 for D (6 bases). Deletions cut 6 bases from V and 6 bases from J, with 9 bases between. Germline lookup yields CDR1 MNHEY and CDR2 SVGAGI. The CDR3 is 12 residues long. The DNA for the CDR3 is TGTGCCAGCAGGTCGACAGGTCAGCCCCAGCATTTT. Its translation is CASRSTGQPQHF.

This chain joins TRBV6-2 or TRBV6-3 and TRBJ2-1; a weak D match, TRBD1 (6 bases). This CDR3 region has 15 residues. Trimming took off 6 bases at V and 5 bases at J, with 17 bases between the two ends. From germline, CDR1 is MNHEY and CDR2 SVGEGT. The CDR3 DNA is TGTGCCAGCAGCCTACAGTCCAGGGGCCACAATGAGCAGTTCTTC. This sequence encodes CASSLQSRGHNEQFF.

The chain has TRBV28 and TRBJ2-1; 9 bases match TRBD1. J gave up 7 bases and V 7 bases, and 17 bases lay outside the gene matches. Germline CDR1 reads MDHEN; CDR2 reads SYDVKM. The CDR3 contains 17 residues. The CDR3 coding sequence is TGTGCCAGCACCCTCAGGGTTCCGCGGGACAGGGATAATGAGCAGTTCTTC. Protein: CASTLRVPRDRDNEQFF.

V and J are TRBV6-5 and TRBJ2-5; no definite D call. The V end lost 6 bases, the J end lost 5 bases, and 13 bases lay between the germline ends. Germline CDR1 and CDR2: MNHEY and SVGAGI. The CDR3 covers 13 residues. The chain's CDR3 is CASRRAIVETQYF. In DNA form, the CDR3 reads TGTGCCAGCAGGCGAGCGATTGTGGAGACCCAGTACTTC.

The rearrangement links TRBV3-1 (or the pseudogene TRBV3-2) to TRBJ1-2, with D possibly being TRBD1 (6 bases). The CDR3 covers 13 residues. Germline V gives CDR1 LGHDT, CDR2 YNNKEL (reference sequence). V lost 1 base to trimming and J lost 5 bases, with 8 bases between them. The CDR3 nucleotides read TGTGCCAGCAGCCAAGTCAGGGGATATGGCTACACCTTC. Amino acid sequence: CASSQVRGYGYTF.